Described below is a single TCR beta chain sequence and its context. The data are from a study of blood T cell repertoires in COVID-19. The CDR3 has 17 residues. V gave up 0 bases and J gave up 0 bases, with 12 bases separating them. From germline, CDR1 is LGHDT and CDR2 YNNKEL (reference sequence). Clones were sequenced by immunoSEQ multiplex PCR, and TCRdb holds only the in-frame ones, with some missing. Among approximately 260,000 clones listed, more than 75% were seen once. This sequence was found in a woman aged 45-65 years who had been exposed to COVID-19. The material sequenced was PBMCs or T cells enriched from blood (not recorded which). The chain has TRBV3-1 (or the pseudogene TRBV3-2) and TRBJ2-1, with a possible D match to TRBD2 (6 bases). The CDR3 coding sequence is TGTGCCAGCAGCCAAGATATCGCGGGGATCTCCTACAATGAGCAGTTCTTC. The encoded protein is CASSQDIAGISYNEQFF.